A selection of T cell receptor beta chains follows, all from one sample in a study of T cell repertoires in cytomegalovirus infection. Their target antigens are unknown. MiXCR, run by TCRdb on the reads, gives a single entry per CDR3 protein. This sample carries 570,000 or so distinct CDR3 sequences, 40% of them seen once, and the ten largest clones take roughly 50%. The sample in question was cultured PBMCs, obtained from culture after CMV antigen stimulation. Receptor source: a human donor in good health (CMV status not recorded). Some clones in this sample may be carry-over from other donors' samples. Both conserved end residues are part of each CDR3. A D gene is named only where the DNA matches it firmly. The size field is filled for only some rows; it gives once, few, many or a size class.

v_gene: TRBV4-1
abundance: -
j_gene: TRBJ1-1
d_gene: -
CDR3nt: TGCGCCAGCAGCCAAGAACGTTGGCGGGGAGGGGAGATGAACACTGAAGCTTTCTTT
CDR3aa: CASSQERWRGGEMNTEAFF

v_gene: TRBV5-4
abundance: few
j_gene: TRBJ2-1
d_gene: -
CDR3nt: TGTGCCAGCAGCTCCACTAGCTTTGAGCAGTTCTTC
CDR3aa: CASSSTSFEQFF

v_gene: TRBV11-3
abundance: few
j_gene: TRBJ2-3
d_gene: TRBD2
CDR3nt: TGTGCCAGCAGCCAGGAGGCCCCTAGCGGTTTAGATACGCAGTATTTT
CDR3aa: CASSQEAPSGLDTQYF

v_gene: TRBV6-1
abundance: few
j_gene: TRBJ1-5
d_gene: -
CDR3nt: TGTGCCAGCAGTGAAGCACAAGGGAATCAGCCCCAGCATTTT
CDR3aa: CASSEAQGNQPQHF

v_gene: TRBV5-1
abundance: few
j_gene: TRBJ2-3
d_gene: -
CDR3nt: TGCGCCAGCAGCTTGGACGGCTATTCAGATACGCAGTATTTT
CDR3aa: CASSLDGYSDTQYF

v_gene: TRBV28
abundance: -
j_gene: TRBJ2-1
d_gene: -
CDR3nt: TGTGCCAGCAGTGTGATTTACAATGAGCAGTTCTTC
CDR3aa: CASSVIYNEQFF

v_gene: TRBV6-2/TRBV6-3
abundance: once
j_gene: TRBJ2-1
d_gene: -
CDR3nt: TGTGCCAGCAGTTTTCTTCGTCTATTCGCCTACAATGGGCAGTTCTTC
CDR3aa: CASSFLRLFAYNGQFF

v_gene: TRBV7-9
abundance: -
j_gene: TRBJ2-1
d_gene: -
CDR3nt: TGTGCCAGCAGCTTCGAACCGGACTTTTTCCCCCACAATGAGCAGTTCTTC
CDR3aa: CASSFEPDFFPHNEQFF

v_gene: TRBV4-2
abundance: few
j_gene: TRBJ1-4
d_gene: -
CDR3nt: TGTGCCAGCAGCCTCGGGGGGAATGTTGAAAAACTGTTTTTT
CDR3aa: CASSLGGNVEKLFF

v_gene: TRBV7-2
abundance: few
j_gene: TRBJ2-7
d_gene: -
CDR3nt: TGTGCCAGCAGCTTGCGCACCGGGACTGGAGCTTACGAGCAGTACTTC
CDR3aa: CASSLRTGTGAYEQYF

v_gene: TRBV2
abundance: -
j_gene: TRBJ1-5
d_gene: -
CDR3nt: TGTGCCAGCAGTGCAGGGACTAGCAATCAGCCCCAGCATTTT
CDR3aa: CASSAGTSNQPQHF

v_gene: TRBV6-6
abundance: once
j_gene: TRBJ1-5
d_gene: -
CDR3nt: TGTGCCAGCAGTGTAGGAGGGAATTATCAGCCCCAGCATTTT
CDR3aa: CASSVGGNYQPQHF

v_gene: TRBV6-1
abundance: few
j_gene: TRBJ1-4
d_gene: -
CDR3nt: TGTGCCAGCACCTTACAGGGAGAAAAACTGTTTTTT
CDR3aa: CASTLQGEKLFF

v_gene: TRBV7-2
abundance: few
j_gene: TRBJ2-3
d_gene: TRBD2
CDR3nt: TGTGCCAGCAGCCCGGGACTAGCGCGGGAGGCAGATACGCAGTATTTT
CDR3aa: CASSPGLAREADTQYF

v_gene: TRBV11-2
abundance: -
j_gene: TRBJ2-7
d_gene: TRBD1
CDR3nt: TGTGCCAGCAGTCCACCGGGACAGGAGTCCTACGAGCAGTACTTC
CDR3aa: CASSPPGQESYEQYF

v_gene: TRBV7-9
abundance: few
j_gene: TRBJ2-7
d_gene: TRBD2
CDR3nt: TGTGCCAGCAGCTTACTGCGGACTAGTTTTCTCTACGAGCAGTACTTC
CDR3aa: CASSLLRTSFLYEQYF